This T cell receptor (beta chain) is from a study of cytomegalovirus exposure and HLA in healthy donors. Per the germline V gene, CDR1 is LNHDA and CDR2 is SQIVND (reference sequence). V gave up 9 bases and J gave up 4 bases, with 15 bases separating them. The CDR3 length is 14 residues. Study results and caveats: With later analysis, a missense DCLRE1C variant became linked to TCR beta V- and J-gene trimming.

The primer mix had 60 Vbeta and 13 Jbeta primers. TCRdb's copy holds only in-frame clones and misses some; the assay was immunoSEQ multiplex PCR. The sample holds 150,000 to 200,000 clones, 75% to 80% seen once. In its sample, this clone was seen a few times. Its antigen remains unknown. The source of this sequence is a woman between 40 and 55 years old in good health and CMV-seropositive. V is TRBV19 and J is TRBJ2-2; D is uncertain. The material sequenced was PBMCs. The CDR3 DNA is TGTGCCAGCTGTTGGGCTCTGGGCACCGGGGAGCTGTTTTTT. It specifies CASCWALGTGELFF.